The 32 T cell receptor beta chains in this list originate from one sample, sequenced in a study of radiotherapy plus CTLA-4 blockade in lung cancer (dated by TCRdb to 2016 to 2019). To prepare the library, the immunoSEQ multiplex PCR assay was applied. TCRdb retrieved this table from immuneACCESS and kept in-frame rearrangements only. Not all clones are present; in checked studies, unresolved V genes account for under half, and no reason is known for the remainder. The sample yields tens of thousands of clones; around 87% were counted once. The ten largest make up about 1% of the sample. The input for sequencing was peripheral blood, taken from a patient treated with radiotherapy plus ipilimumab. The receptors shown here come from a human donor with non-small cell lung cancer who had stable disease on radiotherapy plus ipilimumab.

This chain links TRBV9 with TRBJ2-1; D gene unclear. Germline V CDR1 and CDR2: SGDLS, YYNGEE. Trimming shortened V by 0 bases and J by 9 bases, and 16 bases separated the two germline ends. The CDR3 contains 15 residues. CDR3 loop: CASSVGAGEVSEQFF. The CDR3, as DNA: TGTGCCAGCAGCGTAGGGGCCGGAGAGGTCAGTGAGCAGTTCTTC.

The genes are TRBV15 and TRBJ2-7, with TRBD1 identical over 10 bases. The V segment lost 2 bases and the J segment 6 bases; nucleotides outside the gene matches: 7. The CDR3 totals 15 residues. Germline V gene data show CDR1 as LNHNV and CDR2 as YYDKDF (reference sequence). The CDR3 sequence: CATSRSPGQGFEQYF. The DNA of the CDR3 is TGTGCCACCAGCAGATCGCCGGGACAGGGGTTCGAGCAGTACTTC.

The table lists this clone with a few counts. The V gene is TRBV6-6, the J gene TRBJ2-1, with 8 bases matching TRBD2. The V gene end was trimmed by 7 bases and the J gene end by 10 bases; junction bases not matched to a gene: 9. This CDR3 is 13 amino acids long. In germline, CDR1 is MNHNY, CDR2 SVGAGI (reference sequence). CDR3 region: CASILQTGGEQFF. DNA of the CDR3: TGTGCCAGCATCCTCCAGACGGGAGGGGAGCAGTTCTTC.

The J gene is TRBJ2-3, the V gene TRBV7-9; 9 bases are a match to TRBD1. After removal of 1 base from V and 7 bases from J, the junction contained 15 bases not matched to a gene. CDR1 and CDR2 (germline): SEHNR, FQNEAQ (reference sequence). The CDR3 sequence is 18 residues long. In DNA, the CDR3 is TGTGCCAGCAGCTTAGGTTTCCGGGACAGGGATTTTAGTAATACGCAGTATTTT. It yields the protein CASSLGFRDRDFSNTQYF.

Concerning this clone itself: At the DNA level, this CDR3 is encoded by other sequences in the same sample as well. This chain links TRBV6-1 with TRBJ2-7, with 8 positions matching TRBD1. The germline V gene encodes CDR1 MNHNS and CDR2 SASEGT. This CDR3 contains 13 residues. Trimming cost V 8 bases and J 2 bases; bases outside gene matches: 5. The CDR3 sequence: CASSTGVAYEQYF. CDR3 DNA sequence: TGTGCCAGCTCGACAGGGGTCGCCTACGAGCAGTACTTC.

The rearrangement joins TRBV9 to TRBJ2-7; D is ambiguous. Trimming shortened V by 0 bases and J by 4 bases, and 11 bases separated the two germline ends. The V gene's germline CDR1 is SGDLS and CDR2 YYNGEE. This CDR3 has 14 residues. The CDR3 loop is CASSVAGESYEQYF. In nucleotides, the CDR3 is TGTGCCAGCAGCGTAGCCGGTGAGAGTTACGAGCAGTACTTC. The full variable domain, rest sourced from reference TRBV9 and TRBJ2-7, is DSGVTQTPKHLITATGQRVTLRCSPRSGDLSVYWYQQSLDQGLQFLIQYYNGEERAKGNILERFSAQQFPDLHSELNLSSLELGDSALYFCASSVAGESYEQYFGPGTRLTVT.

This chain connects TRBV5-4 to TRBJ1-4; D perhaps matches TRBD1 (5 bases). Per the germline V gene, CDR1 is SGHNT and CDR2 is YYREEE (reference sequence). The V and J ends lost 3 bases and 1 base respectively, with 10 bases between them. The length of the CDR3 is 15 residues. CDR3 nucleotide sequence: TGTGCCAGCAGCTCCGCCGGGGGAACTAATGAAAAACTGTTTTTT. It translates to CASSSAGGTNEKLFF.

The chain is built from TRBV18 and TRBJ1-4; possible D gene TRBD1, 5 bases. The V and J ends lost 6 bases and 4 bases respectively, with 15 bases between them. The germline gives CDR1 KGHSH, CDR2 LQKENI. The CDR3 is 15 residues long. In DNA, the CDR3 is TGTGCCAGCTCCCGGTCGGGGGGACTTAATGAAAAACTGTTTTTT. This gives the protein CASSRSGGLNEKLFF.

This clone has only one observation. V gene TRBV19 combines with J gene TRBJ1-5, with D possibly matching TRBD1 (5 bases). The CDR3 is 19 residues long. V lost 5 bases and J lost 2, with 25 bases in between. CDR1 LNHDA and CDR2 SQIVND come from the germline V gene (reference sequence). CDR3 protein: CASSLTTAAQVSRNQPQHF. DNA of the CDR3: TGTGCCAGTAGTCTTACGACGGCGGCACAGGTATCTCGCAATCAGCCCCAGCATTTT. Filled out from reference TRBV19 and TRBJ1-5, the complete variable domain reads DGGITQSPKYLFRKEGQNVTLSCEQNLNHDAMYWYRQDPGQGLRLIYYSQIVNDFQKGDIAEGYSVSREKKESFPLTVTSAQKNPTAFYLCASSLTTAAQVSRNQPQHFGDGTRLSIL.

Concerning this clone: Mismatch with germline at one junction end may stem from a read error. This chain joins TRBV19 and TRBJ2-7; D is uncertain. The CDR3 consists of 15 residues. CDR1 and CDR2 from the germline V gene are LNHDA and SQIVND (reference sequence). CDR3 protein: CASSIQPFADYEQHF. The CDR3 DNA follows: TGTGCCAGTAGTATTCAACCTTTCGCGGATTACGAGCAGCACTTC.

CDR3 coding DNA: TGTGCCAGCAGCAAAGGTGGGACTAGAGGTGAGCAGTTCTTC. Residues: CASSKGGTRGEQFF. The chain recombines TRBV11-3 with TRBJ2-1; 8 bases align to TRBD2. CDR1 and CDR2 from the germline V gene are SGHNT and YENEEA. This CDR3 is built from 14 residues. The V and J ends lost 5 bases and 9 bases, in that order; junction bases with no gene match: 9.

The J gene is TRBJ1-1, the V gene TRBV5-1, with 7 bases that match TRBD1. Germline-derived CDR1 and CDR2 are SGHRS and YFSETQ. This CDR3 is built from 14 residues. V lost 0 bases and J lost 5; bases outside the gene matches: 4. The CDR3 coding sequence is TGCGCCAGCAGCTTGGGACAGGGAGAGACTGAAGCTTTCTTT. Residues: CASSLGQGETEAFF.

The chain links TRBV27 to TRBJ2-5; TRBD2 matches at 8 bases. Germline CDR1 and CDR2: MNHEY and SMNVEV (reference sequence). V shed 3 bases and J 1 base; nucleotides not matched to a gene: 4. The CDR3 sequence is 15 residues long. This CDR3 is CASSLVAGLQETQYF. Here the CDR3 DNA reads TGTGCCAGCAGTTTGGTAGCGGGGCTCCAAGAGACCCAGTACTTC.

CDR3 coding DNA: TGTGCCAGCAGCCTAGGCTCGGGGACAGATACGCAGTATTTT. It encodes CASSLGSGTDTQYF. The chain has TRBV7-3 and TRBJ2-3; D may be TRBD2 (5 bases). The ends were cut back, 5 bases at V and 3 bases at J, with 12 bases in the middle. CDR1 SGHTA and CDR2 FQGTGA come from the germline V gene. The CDR3 runs 14 residues.

This sequence joins TRBV28 and TRBJ1-1, with D possibly matching TRBD1 (6 bases). Germline V gene data show CDR1 as MDHEN and CDR2 as SYDVKM. V was pared by 3 bases and J by 4 bases, with 12 bases between. CDR3 length equals 14 residues. CDR3: CASSFYTGSTEAFF. The CDR3 DNA sequence: TGTGCCAGCAGTTTCTATACAGGGAGCACTGAAGCTTTCTTT. Looking up the rest from reference TRBV28 and TRBJ1-1 gives the full variable domain: DVKVTQSSRYLVKRTGEKVFLECVQDMDHENMFWYRQDPGLGLRLIYFSYDVKMKEKGDIPEGYSVSREKKERFSLILESASTNQTSMYLCASSFYTGSTEAFFGQGTRLTVV.

The rearrangement links TRBV19 to TRBJ2-3, with 12 positions matching TRBD2. The V gene's germline CDR1 is LNHDA and CDR2 SQIVND (reference sequence). The V segment lost 8 bases and the J segment 2 bases; nucleotides outside the gene matches: 11. The CDR3 extends over 17 amino acids. The chain's CDR3 is CASGRTSGNKITDTQYF. The CDR3 DNA sequence: TGTGCCAGTGGGAGGACTAGCGGGAACAAGATCACAGATACGCAGTATTTT. The complete variable domain, with remaining parts taken from reference TRBV19 and TRBJ2-3, reads DGGITQSPKYLFRKEGQNVTLSCEQNLNHDAMYWYRQDPGQGLRLIYYSQIVNDFQKGDIAEGYSVSREKKESFPLTVTSAQKNPTAFYLCASGRTSGNKITDTQYFGPGTRLTVL.

J is TRBJ1-6 and V is TRBV2; D call uncertain. Trimming pared 6 bases from V and 0 bases from J, leaving 6 bases between. This CDR3 comprises 14 residues. Germline-derived CDR1 and CDR2 are SNHLY and FYNNEI. This CDR3 is CASRTSSYNSPLHF. CDR3 in DNA: TGTGCCAGCAGGACCAGCTCCTATAATTCACCCCTCCACTTT.

V is TRBV7-9 and J is TRBJ2-1; TRBD2 might be the D (6 bases). Germline V CDR1 and CDR2: SEHNR, FQNEAQ (reference sequence). V was shortened by 5 bases and J by 8 bases, with 16 bases between the two germline ends. The CDR3 has 14 residues. CDR3 region: CASSLGSPGDEQFF. The CDR3 DNA is TGTGCCAGCAGCCTTGGTTCCCCGGGGGATGAGCAGTTCTTC.

The chain links TRBV5-8 to TRBJ2-5; 7 nucleotides line up with TRBD2. The CDR3 extends over 14 amino acids. Germline CDR1 and CDR2: SGHTS and YDEGEE. The J segment lost 4 bases and the V segment lost 4 bases, leaving 7 bases of the junction unmatched. The CDR3 loop reads CASSAWGGGETQYF. The CDR3, as DNA: TGTGCCAGCAGCGCCTGGGGGGGTGGAGAGACCCAGTACTTC.

The rearrangement uses TRBV5-6 and TRBJ2-5, with TRBD1 matching 7 bases. The V segment lost 0 bases and the J segment 3 bases; nucleotides outside the gene matches: 11. The CDR3 sequence is 17 residues long. Germline CDR1 reads SGHDT; CDR2 reads YYEEEE. In DNA, the CDR3 is TGTGCCAGCAGCTTGGCCCGGATAGGGACAGTCAAAGAGACCCAGTACTTC. Its protein is CASSLARIGTVKETQYF.

V and J are TRBV11-2 and TRBJ2-7; D possibly corresponds to TRBD2 (6 bases). There are 12 residues in the CDR3. V dropped 10 bases and J dropped 4 bases, with 14 bases sitting between them. CDR1 and CDR2 (germline): SGHAT, FQNNGV. The CDR3 protein is CATPRGVYEQYF. CDR3 coding DNA: TGTGCCACTCCCCGCGGGGTTTACGAGCAGTACTTC.

This clone was seen only a few times. V and J are TRBV5-5 and TRBJ2-2; possibly TRBD2 for D (6 bases). The CDR3 loop spans 16 amino acids. The germline V gene has CDR1 SGHKS and CDR2 YYEKEE (reference sequence). Deletions cut 2 bases from V and 6 bases from J, with 17 bases between. In nucleotides, the CDR3 is TGTGCCAGCAGCTTAGCGGGCGATACGGGGGCCGGGGAGCTGTTTTTT. It specifies CASSLAGDTGAGELFF.

The gene calls are TRBV27 and TRBJ1-1; D remains unclear. The CDR3 runs 15 residues. Trimming left V 1 base short and J 1 base short, with 10 bases between. CDR1 and CDR2 (germline): MNHEY, SMNVEV (reference sequence). The CDR3 spells CASSLFMGPNTEAFF. In DNA, the CDR3 is TGTGCCAGCAGTTTATTTATGGGTCCGAACACTGAAGCTTTCTTT.

V usage is TRBV10-2 and J usage is TRBJ2-7, with D perhaps TRBD1 (5 bases). CDR1 and CDR2 from the germline V gene are WSHSY and SAAADI. The CDR3 spans 14 residues. Trimming pared 7 bases from V and 0 bases from J, leaving 13 bases between. The CDR3 region is CASTTQEHSYEQYF. CDR3 coding DNA: TGCGCCAGCACCACACAGGAACACTCCTACGAGCAGTACTTC.

The rearrangement links TRBV5-4 to TRBJ2-3; tentatively, D is TRBD2 (5 bases). From germline, CDR1 is SGHNT and CDR2 YYREEE (reference sequence). V was pared by 0 bases and J by 3 bases, with 17 bases between. CDR3 length equals 17 residues. Here the CDR3 DNA reads TGTGCCAGCAGCTTGGACCGACTGAGGGCCGTTACAGATACGCAGTATTTT. This gives the protein CASSLDRLRAVTDTQYF. Filled out from reference TRBV5-4 and TRBJ2-3, the complete variable domain reads ETGVTQSPTHLIKTRGQQVTLRCSSQSGHNTVSWYQQALGQGPQFIFQYYREEENGRGNFPPRFSGLQFPNYSSELNVNALELDDSALYLCASSLDRLRAVTDTQYFGPGTRLTVL.

This chain links TRBV27 with TRBJ2-2, with TRBD2 matching over 10 bases. The CDR3 length is 16 residues. Germline lookup yields CDR1 MNHEY and CDR2 SMNVEV (reference sequence). Trimming took 3 bases from V and 2 from J; bases not matched to a gene: 3. DNA for the CDR3: TGTGCCAGCAGTTTGAGACTAGCGGGCAACACCGGGGAGCTGTTTTTT. This translates into CASSLRLAGNTGELFF.

As to this clone: Other DNA sequences within the sample encode an identical CDR3. This sequence joins TRBV11-2 and TRBJ2-7; tentative D call: TRBD1 (5 bases). Looked up from germline, CDR1 is SGHAT and CDR2 is FQNNGV. Trimming pared 0 bases from V and 2 bases from J, leaving 5 bases between. The CDR3 is made up of 13 amino acids. The CDR3 protein is CASSLDRAYEQYF. CDR3 in DNA: TGTGCCAGCAGCTTAGACAGGGCCTACGAGCAGTACTTC.

The chain recombines TRBV7-9 with TRBJ1-2, with D hard to call. CDR1 SEHNR and CDR2 FQNEAQ come from the germline V gene (reference sequence). The CDR3 loop spans 12 amino acids. Trimming took off 5 bases at V and 5 bases at J, with 9 bases between the two ends. CDR3 sequence reads: CASSPEGYGYTF. The CDR3 DNA reads as TGTGCCAGCAGCCCCGAAGGGTATGGCTACACCTTC. The entire variable domain, with the rest obtained from reference TRBV7-9 and TRBJ1-2, is as follows: DTGVSQNPRHKITKRGQNVTFRCDPISEHNRLYWYRQTLGQGPEFLTYFQNEAQLEKSRLLSDRFSAERPKGSFSTLEIQRTEQGDSAMYLCASSPEGYGYTFGSGTRLTVV.

The chain has TRBV5-6 and TRBJ2-5, with D possibly called TRBD1 or TRBD2 (5 bases each). The CDR3 is made up of 13 amino acids. The V end was cut by 2 bases, the J end by 3 bases, with 8 bases between. Per the germline V gene, CDR1 is SGHDT and CDR2 is YYEEEE. Here the CDR3 reads CASSFGAEETQYF. As DNA, the CDR3 is TGTGCCAGCAGCTTCGGGGCGGAAGAGACCCAGTACTTC. Full variable domain (outside the CDR3, taken from reference TRBV5-6 and TRBJ2-5): DAGVTQSPTHLIKTRGQQVTLRCSPKSGHDTVSWYQQALGQGPQFIFQYYEEEERQRGNFPDRFSGHQFPNYSSELNVNALLLGDSALYLCASSFGAEETQYFGPGTRLLVL.

J is TRBJ1-1 and V is TRBV7-6; no clear D. V lost 5 bases, J lost 1 base, and 11 bases lay in between. This CDR3 is 14 amino acids long. In germline, CDR1 is SGHVS, CDR2 FNYEAQ. In DNA form, the CDR3 reads TGTGCCAGCAGCCCAGAGAACAGGAACACTGAAGCTTTCTTT. This translates into CASSPENRNTEAFF. Based on the CDR3 plus reference TRBV7-6 and TRBJ1-1, the full variable domain is GAGVSQSPRYKVTKRGQDVALRCDPISGHVSLYWYRQALGQGPEFLTYFNYEAQQDKSGLPNDRFSAERPEGSISTLTIQRTEQRDSAMYRCASSPENRNTEAFFGQGTRLTVV.

The chain joins TRBV5-1 to TRBJ1-6; D might be TRBD1 (5 bases). This CDR3 has 14 residues. Looked up from germline, CDR1 is SGHRS and CDR2 is YFSETQ. Trimming removed 4 bases from V and 7 bases from J, with 12 bases in between. This CDR3 is CASSGRAENSPLHF. CDR3 DNA: TGCGCCAGCAGCGGCAGGGCCGAGAATTCACCCCTCCACTTT. Complete variable domain (other parts from reference TRBV5-1 and TRBJ1-6): KAGVTQTPRYLIKTRGQQVTLSCSPISGHRSVSWYQQTPGQGLQFLFEYFSETQRNKGNFPGRFSGRQFSNSRSEMNVSTLELGDSALYLCASSGRAENSPLHFGNGTRLTVT.

This chain connects TRBV9 to TRBJ1-1; TRBD1 agrees at 9 bases. V lost 3 bases and J lost 1; bases outside the gene matches: 7. The length of the CDR3 is 16 residues. Germline assignment: CDR1 SGDLS and CDR2 YYNGEE. The CDR3 protein is CASSAGQGQGNTEAFF. CDR3 sequence (DNA): TGTGCCAGCAGCGCGGGACAGGGTCAGGGGAACACTGAAGCTTTCTTT. Using reference TRBV9 and TRBJ1-1 for the parts outside the CDR3, the full variable domain is DSGVTQTPKHLITATGQRVTLRCSPRSGDLSVYWYQQSLDQGLQFLIQYYNGEERAKGNILERFSAQQFPDLHSELNLSSLELGDSALYFCASSAGQGQGNTEAFFGQGTRLTVV.